This TCR beta chain came from a study of shared clonotypes between healthy human individuals. At the level of the study: Donors, aged 18 to 49, were a couple of women and three men. Per-donor plates numbered three CD4 naive, three CD4 memory, two CD8 naive and one CD8 memory.

TCRdb's copy holds only in-frame clones and misses some; the assay was immunoSEQ multiplex PCR. The data show around 2.1 million clones, more than 90% seen once. Germline lookup yields CDR1 GTSNPN and CDR2 SVGIG (reference sequence). The CDR3 is made up of 13 amino acids. V dropped 1 base and J dropped 3 bases, with 7 bases sitting between them. V gene TRBV30 combines with J gene TRBJ1-5, with D unclear. The TCR was taken from a young man in good health. The sequenced material came from naive CD4+ T cells sorted from blood. This sample's subset: CD45RA+ positively selected. The DNA of the CDR3 is TGTGCCTGGAGTGAAGAGTTCAATCAGCCCCAGCATTTT. Its protein is CAWSEEFNQPQHF. The complete variable domain, with remaining parts taken from reference TRBV30 and TRBJ1-5, reads SQTIHQWPATLVQPVGSPLSLECTVEGTSNPNLYWYRQAAGRGLQLLFYSVGIGQISSEVPQNLSASRPQDRQFILSSKKLLLSDSGFYLCAWSEEFNQPQHFGDGTRLSIL.